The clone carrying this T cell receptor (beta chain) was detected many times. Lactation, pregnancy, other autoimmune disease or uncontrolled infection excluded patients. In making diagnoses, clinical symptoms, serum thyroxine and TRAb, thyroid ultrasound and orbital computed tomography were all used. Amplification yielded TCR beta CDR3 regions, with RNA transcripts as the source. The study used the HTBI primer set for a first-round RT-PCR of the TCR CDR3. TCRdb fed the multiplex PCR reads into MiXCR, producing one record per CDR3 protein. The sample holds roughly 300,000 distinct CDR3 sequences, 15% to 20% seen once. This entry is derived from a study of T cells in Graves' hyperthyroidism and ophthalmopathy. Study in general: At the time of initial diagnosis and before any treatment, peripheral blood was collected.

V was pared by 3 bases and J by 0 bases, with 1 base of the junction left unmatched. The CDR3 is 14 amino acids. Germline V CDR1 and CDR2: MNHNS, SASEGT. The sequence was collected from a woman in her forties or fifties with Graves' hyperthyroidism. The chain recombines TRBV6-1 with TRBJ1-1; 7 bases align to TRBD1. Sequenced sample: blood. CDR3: CASSETGMNTEAFF. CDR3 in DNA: TGTGCCAGCAGTGAGACAGGGATGAACACTGAAGCTTTCTTT.